The clone carrying this T cell receptor beta chain was counted a few times. Being one base from a much bigger clone, this may be a read error. TCRdb recomputed calls from the multiplex PCR reads with MiXCR, one row per CDR3 protein. The sample records about 15,000 distinct CDR3 sequences, around 50% being singletons. The sample is drawn from a study of breast tumors, draining lymph nodes, adjacent tissues. The CDR3 spans 14 residues. CDR1 and CDR2 (germline): MNHNS, SASEGT. Trimming took off 6 bases at V and 3 bases at J, with 9 bases between the two ends. The clonotype was recovered from a female donor with breast cancer. Some clones in this sample may be carry-over from other donors' samples. The genes are TRBV6-1 and TRBJ2-6; D call uncertain. The sequencing input was tumor-adjacent breast tissue. DNA of the CDR3: TGTGCCAGCAGACGCCGGAGTGGGGCCAACGTCCTGACTTTC. Its translation: CASRRRSGANVLTF.